This T cell receptor (beta chain) was recorded in a study of blood T cell repertoires in COVID-19. Participants spanned ages about 18 to 90 years and resided in 20 to 25 US areas. Which cohort a participant joined came from the clinical history participants gave. V was pared by 6 bases and J by 0 bases, with 9 bases of the junction left unmatched. The germline CDR1 and CDR2 sequences are SNHLY and FYNNEI. The CDR3 is 17 residues long. In the authors' methods: Nucleated cell number was recorded as an estimate derived from reference gene primer amplification. Libraries were prepared by immunoSEQ multiplex PCR; TCRdb keeps only in-frame clonotypes and omits some of them. From that table come the V and J calls and clone size; the DNA was used to work out D and trimming. Here the sample spans about 220,000 clones, roughly 83% being singletons.

The sequenced material came from PBMCs or T cells enriched from blood (not recorded which). The chain uses TRBV2 and TRBJ2-1; 9 bases line up with TRBD2. The clonotype originates from a woman between 40 and 50 years old with acute COVID-19. The CDR3 sequence is CASRPVTSGSSYNEQFF. DNA of the CDR3: TGTGCCAGCAGGCCGGTGACTAGCGGCAGCTCCTACAATGAGCAGTTCTTC. Drawing the rest from reference TRBV2 and TRBJ2-1, the complete variable domain is EPEVTQTPSHQVTQMGQEVILRCVPISNHLYFYWYRQILGQKVEFLVSFYNNEISEKSEIFDDQFSVERPDGSNFTLKIRSTKLEDSAMYFCASRPVTSGSSYNEQFFGPGTRLTVL.